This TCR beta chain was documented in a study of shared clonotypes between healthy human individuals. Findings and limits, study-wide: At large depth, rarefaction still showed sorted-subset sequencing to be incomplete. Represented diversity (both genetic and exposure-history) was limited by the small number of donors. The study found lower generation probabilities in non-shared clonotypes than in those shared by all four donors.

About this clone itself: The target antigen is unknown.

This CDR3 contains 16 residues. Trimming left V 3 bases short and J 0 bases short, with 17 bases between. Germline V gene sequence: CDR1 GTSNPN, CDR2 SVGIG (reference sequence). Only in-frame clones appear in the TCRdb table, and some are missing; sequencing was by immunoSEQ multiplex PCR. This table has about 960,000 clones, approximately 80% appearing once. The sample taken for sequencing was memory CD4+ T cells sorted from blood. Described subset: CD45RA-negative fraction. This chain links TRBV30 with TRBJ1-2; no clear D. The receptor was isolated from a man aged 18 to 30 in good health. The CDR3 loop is CAWRRSSYDSNYGYTF. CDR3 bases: TGTGCCTGGAGAAGGAGTAGCTACGACTCTAACTATGGCTACACCTTC.